This T cell receptor (beta chain) was sequenced for a study of blood T cell repertoires in COVID-19. Overall study context: The study drew acute and convalescent COVID-19 samples from the United States, Italy and Spain. The analysed material was cDNA or gDNA that came from T cells, B-cell-depleted T cells, or PBMCs.

In the source study's methods: Estimation of nucleated cell counts relied on the amplification of reference gene primers. Method: immunoSEQ multiplex PCR; TCRdb's copy keeps in-frame clones and lacks some. Clone size and the V and J calls come from that table; the DNA yielded D and trimming. The sample lists 70,000 to 100,000 clones; 70% to 90% were seen once. Followed longitudinally, the Seattle patients had been enrolled during active infection. V lost 7 bases to trimming and J lost 8 bases; unmatched junction nucleotides: 7. Germline lookup yields CDR1 MDHEN and CDR2 SYDVKM. The CDR3 consists of 13 residues.

This chain uses TRBV28 with TRBJ1-1, with TRBD1 matching over 10 bases. The material sequenced was peripheral blood. The TCR originated in a man in his fifties or sixties with COVID-19, enrolled during active disease. DNA of the CDR3: TGTGCCAGCATCTTGACAGGGGGCAAGGAAGCTTTCTTT. Its protein is CASILTGGKEAFF. Full variable domain (remainder filled in from reference TRBV28 and TRBJ1-1): DVKVTQSSRYLVKRTGEKVFLECVQDMDHENMFWYRQDPGLGLRLIYFSYDVKMKEKGDIPEGYSVSREKKERFSLILESASTNQTSMYLCASILTGGKEAFFGQGTRLTVV.